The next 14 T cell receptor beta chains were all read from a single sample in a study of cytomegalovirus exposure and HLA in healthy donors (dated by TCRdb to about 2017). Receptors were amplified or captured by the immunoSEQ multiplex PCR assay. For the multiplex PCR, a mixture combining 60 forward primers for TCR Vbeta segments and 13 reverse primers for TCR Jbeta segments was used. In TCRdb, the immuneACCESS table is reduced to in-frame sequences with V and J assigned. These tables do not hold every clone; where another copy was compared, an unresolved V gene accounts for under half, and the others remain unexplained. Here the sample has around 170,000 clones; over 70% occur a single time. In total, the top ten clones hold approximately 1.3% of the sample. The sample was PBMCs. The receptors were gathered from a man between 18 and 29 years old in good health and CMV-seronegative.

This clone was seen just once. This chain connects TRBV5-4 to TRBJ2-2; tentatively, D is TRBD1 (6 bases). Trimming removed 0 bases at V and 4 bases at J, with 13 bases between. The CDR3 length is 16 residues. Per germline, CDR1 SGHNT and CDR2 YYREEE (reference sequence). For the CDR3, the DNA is TGTGCCAGCAGCTTGGGTGGGGGCCATGGCACCGGGGAGCTGTTTTTT. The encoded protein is CASSLGGGHGTGELFF. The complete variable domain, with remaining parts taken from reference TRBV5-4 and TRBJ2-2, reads ETGVTQSPTHLIKTRGQQVTLRCSSQSGHNTVSWYQQALGQGPQFIFQYYREEENGRGNFPPRFSGLQFPNYSSELNVNALELDDSALYLCASSLGGGHGTGELFFGEGSRLTVL.

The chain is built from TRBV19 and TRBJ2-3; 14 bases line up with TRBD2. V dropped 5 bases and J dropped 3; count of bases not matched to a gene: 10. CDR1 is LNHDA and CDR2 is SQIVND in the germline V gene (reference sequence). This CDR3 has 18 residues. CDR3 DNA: TGTGCCAGTAGTGGGTACCCCGGGACTAGCGGGAGTACAGATACGCAGTATTTT. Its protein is CASSGYPGTSGSTDTQYF.

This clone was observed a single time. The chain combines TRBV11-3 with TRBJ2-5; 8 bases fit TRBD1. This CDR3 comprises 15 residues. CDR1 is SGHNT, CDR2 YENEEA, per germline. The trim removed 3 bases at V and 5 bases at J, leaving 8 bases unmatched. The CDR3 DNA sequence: TGTGCCAGCAGCTTGGGGACAGGCGCATCGGAGACCCAGTACTTC. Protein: CASSLGTGASETQYF.

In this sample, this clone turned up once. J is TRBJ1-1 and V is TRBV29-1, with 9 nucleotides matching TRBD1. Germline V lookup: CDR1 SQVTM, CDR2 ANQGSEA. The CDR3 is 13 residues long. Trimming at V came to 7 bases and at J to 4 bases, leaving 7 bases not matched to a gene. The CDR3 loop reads CSAGTGTGTEAFF. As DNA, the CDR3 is TGCAGCGCAGGGACAGGGACGGGCACTGAAGCTTTCTTT.

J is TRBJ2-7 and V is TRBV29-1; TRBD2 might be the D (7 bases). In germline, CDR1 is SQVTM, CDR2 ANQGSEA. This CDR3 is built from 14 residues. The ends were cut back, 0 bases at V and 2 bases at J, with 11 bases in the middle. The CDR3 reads CSVEDAGAPYEQYF. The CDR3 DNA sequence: TGCAGCGTTGAAGATGCGGGGGCCCCCTACGAGCAGTACTTC.

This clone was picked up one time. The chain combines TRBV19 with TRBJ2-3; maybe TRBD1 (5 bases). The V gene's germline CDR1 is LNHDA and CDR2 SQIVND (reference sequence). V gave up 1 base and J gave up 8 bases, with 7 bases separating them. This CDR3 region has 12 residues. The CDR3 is CASSIGRGTQYF. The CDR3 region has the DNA TGTGCCAGTAGTATAGGAAGGGGTACGCAGTATTTT.

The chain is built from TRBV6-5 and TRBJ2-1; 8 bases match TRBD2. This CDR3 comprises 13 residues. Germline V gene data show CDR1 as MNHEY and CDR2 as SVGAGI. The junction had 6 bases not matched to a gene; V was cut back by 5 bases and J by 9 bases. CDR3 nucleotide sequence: TGTGCCAGCAGTCCCGGACTAGCCGGTGAGCAGTTCTTC. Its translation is CASSPGLAGEQFF.

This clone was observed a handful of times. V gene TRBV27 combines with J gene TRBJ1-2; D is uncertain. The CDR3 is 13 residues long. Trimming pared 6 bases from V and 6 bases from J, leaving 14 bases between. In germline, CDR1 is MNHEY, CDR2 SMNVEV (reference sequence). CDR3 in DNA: TGTGCCAGCAGGCTAAGGCTCGGGGATGGCTACACCTTC. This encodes CASRLRLGDGYTF.

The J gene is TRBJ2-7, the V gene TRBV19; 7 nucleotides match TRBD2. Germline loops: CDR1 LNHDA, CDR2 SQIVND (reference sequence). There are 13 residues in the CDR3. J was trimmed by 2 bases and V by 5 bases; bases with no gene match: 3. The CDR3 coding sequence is TGTGCCAGTAGTTCGGGGAGGGCCTACGAGCAGTACTTC. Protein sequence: CASSSGRAYEQYF.

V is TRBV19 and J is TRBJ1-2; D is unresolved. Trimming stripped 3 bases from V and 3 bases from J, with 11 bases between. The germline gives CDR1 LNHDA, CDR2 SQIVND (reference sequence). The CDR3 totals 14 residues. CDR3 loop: CASSISLVYYGYTF. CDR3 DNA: TGTGCCAGTAGTATTAGCCTTGTCTACTATGGCTACACCTTC. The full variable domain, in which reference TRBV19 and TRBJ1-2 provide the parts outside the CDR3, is DGGITQSPKYLFRKEGQNVTLSCEQNLNHDAMYWYRQDPGQGLRLIYYSQIVNDFQKGDIAEGYSVSREKKESFPLTVTSAQKNPTAFYLCASSISLVYYGYTFGSGTRLTVV.

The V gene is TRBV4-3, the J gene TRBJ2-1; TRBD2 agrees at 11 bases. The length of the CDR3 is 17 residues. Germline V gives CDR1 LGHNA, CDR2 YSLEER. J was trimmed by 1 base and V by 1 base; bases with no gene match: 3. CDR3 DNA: TGCGCCAGCAGCCAAGGTCCTAGCGGGGGGTCCTACAATGAGCAGTTCTTC. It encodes CASSQGPSGGSYNEQFF.

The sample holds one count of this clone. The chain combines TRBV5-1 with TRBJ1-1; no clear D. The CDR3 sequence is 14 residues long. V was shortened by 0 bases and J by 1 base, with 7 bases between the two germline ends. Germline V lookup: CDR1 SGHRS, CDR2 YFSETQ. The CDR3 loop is CASSLAVANTEAFF. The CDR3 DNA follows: TGCGCCAGCAGCTTGGCCGTGGCGAACACTGAAGCTTTCTTT.

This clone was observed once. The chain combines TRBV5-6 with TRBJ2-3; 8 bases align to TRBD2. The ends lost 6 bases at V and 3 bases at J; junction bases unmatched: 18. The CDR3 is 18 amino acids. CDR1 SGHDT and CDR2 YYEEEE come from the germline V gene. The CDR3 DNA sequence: TGTGCCAGCATCCAGGGTCGGGGGGGGCGGCGGAGGACAGATACGCAGTATTTT. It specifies CASIQGRGGRRRTDTQYF.

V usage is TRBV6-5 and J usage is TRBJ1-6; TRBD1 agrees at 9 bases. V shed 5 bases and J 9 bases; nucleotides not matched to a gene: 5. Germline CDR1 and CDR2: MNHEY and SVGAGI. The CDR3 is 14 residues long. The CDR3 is CASSVDRGGSPLHF. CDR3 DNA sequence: TGTGCCAGCAGTGTGGACAGGGGAGGTTCACCCCTCCACTTT.